The present T cell receptor beta chain was sequenced within a study of control samples from healthy donors and cancer patients. Assay: immunoSEQ multiplex PCR; the TCRdb copy retains only in-frame clones and omits some. The sample holds about 50,000 clones, 94% seen once. The sequenced sample was blood. The sequence was collected from a man aged 25 to 40 in good health.

The CDR3 spells CASSIADQETQYF. The CDR3 DNA reads TGTGCCAGTAGTATAGCTGACCAAGAGACCCAGTACTTC. V usage is TRBV19 and J usage is TRBJ2-5, with D unresolved. This CDR3 has 13 residues. Germline V gene sequence: CDR1 LNHDA, CDR2 SQIVND (reference sequence). V lost 1 base, J lost 0 bases, and 3 bases lay in between.